The 14 T cell receptor beta chains below were found in one sample sequenced in a study of blood T cell repertoires in COVID-19. Only in-frame clones appear in the TCRdb table, and some are missing; sequencing was by immunoSEQ multiplex PCR. Of around 340,000 clones in the sample, about nine tenths were seen once. The sequenced sample consisted of PBMCs or T cells enriched from blood (not recorded which). These receptors all come from a woman aged 25-40 years who had been exposed to COVID-19.

The V and J genes are TRBV15 and TRBJ1-4; a weak D match, TRBD1 (6 bases). Trimming took off 2 bases at V and 5 bases at J, with 15 bases between the two ends. The CDR3 is 16 amino acids. CDR1 is LNHNV and CDR2 is YYDKDF in the germline V gene (reference sequence). The CDR3 reads CATSRQPQGWNEKLFF. DNA of the CDR3: TGTGCCACCAGCAGACAACCACAGGGTTGGAATGAAAAACTGTTTTTT.

The chain employs TRBV29-1 and TRBJ1-1; D perhaps matches TRBD1 (5 bases). The CDR3 is 15 amino acids. V was shortened by 6 bases and J by 5 bases, with 22 bases between the two germline ends. The germline V gene encodes CDR1 SQVTM and CDR2 ANQGSEA. CDR3 in DNA: TGCAGCGTGGGGTCCCGGGACGGGGGAGGAACTGAAGCTTTCTTT. Translated: CSVGSRDGGGTEAFF.

Only one count was recorded for this clone. V usage is TRBV19 and J usage is TRBJ2-1, with 11 bases matching TRBD2. Germline CDR1 is LNHDA and CDR2 is SQIVND (reference sequence). This CDR3 region has 18 residues. Germline trimming cut 9 bases from V and 1 base from J; bases unmatched to any gene: 14. Written as DNA, the CDR3 is TGTGCCAGCTCCCGGTGGCTAGCGGGAGGTAGTTCCTACAATGAGCAGTTCTTC. It yields the protein CASSRWLAGGSSYNEQFF.

This chain uses TRBV11-2 with TRBJ2-7, with D possibly being TRBD2 (7 bases). CDR1 SGHAT and CDR2 FQNNGV come from the germline V gene. Between the trimmed V and J ends, which lost 1 base and 0 bases, there was a span of 16 bases. The CDR3 loop spans 17 amino acids. The CDR3 protein is CASSLGGGGHDSYEQYF. The DNA for the CDR3 is TGTGCCAGCAGCTTAGGGGGAGGGGGGCACGACTCCTACGAGCAGTACTTC.

The chain is built from TRBV5-1 and TRBJ1-6; 8 nucleotides match TRBD1. The CDR3 runs to 13 residues. Germline V gives CDR1 SGHRS, CDR2 YFSETQ. The junction had 8 bases not matched to a gene; V was cut back by 4 bases and J by 14 bases. The CDR3: CASSGGQGVSLHF. The CDR3 DNA is TGCGCCAGCAGCGGCGGACAGGGAGTATCCCTCCACTTT.

The chain uses TRBV9 and TRBJ2-7; 9 bases are a match to TRBD1. The J segment lost 6 bases and the V segment lost 4 bases, leaving 11 bases of the junction unmatched. In germline, CDR1 is SGDLS, CDR2 YYNGEE. The CDR3 totals 15 residues. In DNA form, the CDR3 reads TGTGCCAGCAGCTCCCGGTCCGGGACAGGGTTCGAGCAGTACTTC. It is translated as CASSSRSGTGFEQYF.

The chain uses TRBV6-5 and TRBJ2-7; D is perhaps TRBD1 (6 bases). Per germline, CDR1 MNHEY and CDR2 SVGAGI. The CDR3 is 15 amino acids. Trimming stripped 2 bases from V and 3 bases from J, with 14 bases between. CDR3 sequence: CASSYGTGSFYEQYF. Written as DNA, the CDR3 is TGTGCCAGCAGTTACGGCACAGGGAGTTTCTACGAGCAGTACTTC.

The CDR3 region has the DNA TGTGCCAGCAGCTTAGCCGGGACACAGAACACTGAAGCTTTCTTT. This translates into CASSLAGTQNTEAFF. The chain recombines TRBV7-9 with TRBJ1-1; D is possibly TRBD1 (6 bases). This CDR3 region has 15 residues. Germline CDR1 reads SEHNR; CDR2 reads FQNEAQ (reference sequence). V was trimmed by 0 bases and J by 1 base, leaving 9 bases between them.

As DNA, the CDR3 is TGTGCCAGCCTAGACAGAACAACTAATGAAAAACTGTTTTTT. Translated: CASLDRTTNEKLFF. The J gene is TRBJ1-4, the V gene TRBV28, with a possible D match to TRBD1 (5 bases). The CDR3 loop spans 14 amino acids. Trimming took off 8 bases at V and 0 bases at J, with 10 bases between the two ends. Germline assignment: CDR1 MDHEN and CDR2 SYDVKM.

This sequence joins TRBV7-9 and TRBJ1-4, with D possibly matching TRBD1 (6 bases). Germline CDR1 is SEHNR and CDR2 is FQNEAQ (reference sequence). The CDR3 extends over 15 amino acids. Deletions cut 1 base from V and 2 bases from J, with 8 bases between. The CDR3 sequence: CASSLVGATNEKLFF. CDR3 nucleotide sequence: TGTGCCAGCAGCTTAGTGGGGGCCACTAATGAAAAACTGTTTTTT.

The chain uses TRBV28 and TRBJ2-1, with 7 bases fitting TRBD2. Trimming took 8 bases from V and 8 from J; bases not matched to a gene: 12. Germline values: CDR1 MDHEN, CDR2 SYDVKM. This CDR3 region has 14 residues. The CDR3: CASRRGQGGYEQFF. CDR3 nucleotides: TGTGCCAGCCGGCGGGGCCAGGGAGGGTATGAGCAGTTCTTC. Based on the CDR3 plus reference TRBV28 and TRBJ2-1, the full variable domain is DVKVTQSSRYLVKRTGEKVFLECVQDMDHENMFWYRQDPGLGLRLIYFSYDVKMKEKGDIPEGYSVSREKKERFSLILESASTNQTSMYLCASRRGQGGYEQFFGPGTRLTVL.

This clone turned up a few times. The chain employs TRBV9 and TRBJ2-7; 15 bases are shared with TRBD2. CDR3 length: 14 residues. Germline V gives CDR1 SGDLS, CDR2 YYNGEE. V lost 2 bases, J lost 9 bases, and 3 bases stayed unmatched. The CDR3 loop is CASSVGLAGGWQYF. In DNA form, the CDR3 reads TGTGCCAGCAGCGTGGGACTAGCGGGAGGCTGGCAGTACTTC.

The chain recombines TRBV6-5 with TRBJ2-1, with 9 bases that match TRBD1. The V and J ends lost 2 bases and 10 bases, in that order; junction bases with no gene match: 9. Germline V gene sequence: CDR1 MNHEY, CDR2 SVGAGI. There are 15 residues in the CDR3. The CDR3 bases are TGTGCCAGCAGTTACAAGGGACAGGGAGGTTGGGAGCAGTTCTTC. Protein product: CASSYKGQGGWEQFF.

This clone appeared a few times. The rearrangement links TRBV19 to TRBJ2-3; 7 nucleotides line up with TRBD2. Germline V gene lookup returns CDR1 LNHDA and CDR2 SQIVND (reference sequence). J lost 4 bases, V lost 3 bases, and 7 bases had no gene match. This CDR3 has 15 amino acids. CDR3 region: CASSMSAGVPDTQYF. The CDR3 nucleotides are TGTGCCAGTAGTATGTCGGCGGGAGTCCCAGATACGCAGTATTTT.